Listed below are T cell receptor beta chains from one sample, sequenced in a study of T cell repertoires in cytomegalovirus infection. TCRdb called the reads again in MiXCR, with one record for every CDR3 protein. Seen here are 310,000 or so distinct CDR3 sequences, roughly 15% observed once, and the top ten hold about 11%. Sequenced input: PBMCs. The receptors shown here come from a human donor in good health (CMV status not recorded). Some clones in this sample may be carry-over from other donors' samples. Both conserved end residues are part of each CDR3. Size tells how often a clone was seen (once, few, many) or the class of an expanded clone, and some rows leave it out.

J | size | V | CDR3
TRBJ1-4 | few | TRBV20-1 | CSASSQSDEKLFF
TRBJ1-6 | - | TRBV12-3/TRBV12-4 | CASRPGGSGSPLHF
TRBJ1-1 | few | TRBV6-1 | CASRLGGQANTEAFF
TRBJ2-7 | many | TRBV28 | CASGGAGLYEQYF
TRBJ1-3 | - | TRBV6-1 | CASSEDPGPRDTIYF
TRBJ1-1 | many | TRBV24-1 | CATKRGANTEAFF
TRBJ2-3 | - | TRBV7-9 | CASSLDPRTADTQYF
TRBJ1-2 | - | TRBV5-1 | CASSPTENYGYTF
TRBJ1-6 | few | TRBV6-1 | CVSRGRTGGFGNSPLHF
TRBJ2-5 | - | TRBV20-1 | CSAPQDLAGGQETQYF
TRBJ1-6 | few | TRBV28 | CASSLWDRDHSPLHF
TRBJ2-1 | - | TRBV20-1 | CSAAGQGVHNEQFF
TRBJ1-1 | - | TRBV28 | CASSPPAPTKMNTEAFF
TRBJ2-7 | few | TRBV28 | CASKGAAYEQYF
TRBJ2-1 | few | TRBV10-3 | CAISDETGGLSSYNEQFF
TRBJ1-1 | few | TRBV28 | CASRETGGDTEAFF
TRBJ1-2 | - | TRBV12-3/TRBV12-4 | CASSPTTGTGNGYTF